This TCR beta chain was found in a study of siplizumab effects on memory and regulatory T cells. Study-wide results and limits: With siplizumab, Treg-derived clones averaged around 70% of mappable alloreactive CD4+ clones, versus approximately 29% in controls. To unstimulated subsets, only a minor fraction of alloreactive clones could be mapped. Suppressive function of proliferating Tregs from siplizumab cultures was not confirmed.

This clone appeared once. The antigen remains undetermined. Produced via immunoSEQ multiplex PCR; TCRdb's table is partial and in-frame only. The data contain approximately 100,000 clones, about 93% of them singletons. This TCR came from a human donor in good health. Specimen: Tregs sorted from blood.

DNA of the CDR3: TGTGCCAGCAGGGAGACCTACGAGCAGTACTTC. Translated: CASRETYEQYF. V and J are TRBV2 and TRBJ2-7; D call uncertain. CDR3 length equals 11 residues. In germline, CDR1 is SNHLY, CDR2 FYNNEI. Trimming shortened V by 6 bases and J by 2 bases, and 5 bases separated the two germline ends.